This T cell receptor (beta chain) came from a study of blood T cell repertoires in COVID-19. Researchers sorted participants into cohorts using their self-reported clinical history. Only in-frame clones appear in the TCRdb table, and some are missing; sequencing was by immunoSEQ multiplex PCR. The table has 200,000 to 300,000 clones, roughly 86% seen once. The sequenced sample consisted of PBMCs or T cells enriched from blood (not recorded which). This receptor was obtained from a woman aged 18-30 years who had recovered from COVID-19.

CDR3 region: CATRYRGHYGYTF. In nucleotides, the CDR3 is TGTGCCACCCGGTACAGGGGCCACTATGGCTACACCTTC. This chain links TRBV28 with TRBJ1-2, with 7 bases aligning to TRBD1. After removal of 10 bases from V and 3 bases from J, the junction contained 8 bases not matched to a gene. CDR3 size: 13 residues. From germline, CDR1 is MDHEN and CDR2 SYDVKM.